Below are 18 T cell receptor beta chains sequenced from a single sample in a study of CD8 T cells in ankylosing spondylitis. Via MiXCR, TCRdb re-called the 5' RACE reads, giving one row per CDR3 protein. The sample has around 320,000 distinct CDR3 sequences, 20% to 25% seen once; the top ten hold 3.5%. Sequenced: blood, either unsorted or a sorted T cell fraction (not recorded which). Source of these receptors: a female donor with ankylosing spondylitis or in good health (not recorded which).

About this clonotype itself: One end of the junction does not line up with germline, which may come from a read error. The CDR3 loop is CTSSLGAGQGTYNEQIF. CDR3 coding DNA: TGTACCAGCAGTTTGGGGGCGGGACAGGGTACCTACAATGAGCAGATCTTC. The chain carries TRBV12-3 or TRBV12-4 and TRBJ2-1; TRBD1 matches at 9 bases. The CDR3 is 17 amino acids.

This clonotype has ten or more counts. The CDR3 DNA follows: TGTGCCAGCAGCCAGGGGCGCGGGGGCGAGCAGTACTTC. Its translation is CASSQGRGGEQYF. The V and J genes are TRBV3-1 and TRBJ2-7, with 7 bases identical to TRBD2. The CDR3 sequence is 13 residues long. Germline V lookup: CDR1 LGHDT, CDR2 YNNKEL (reference sequence). The ends lost 3 bases at V and 6 bases at J; junction bases unmatched: 5.

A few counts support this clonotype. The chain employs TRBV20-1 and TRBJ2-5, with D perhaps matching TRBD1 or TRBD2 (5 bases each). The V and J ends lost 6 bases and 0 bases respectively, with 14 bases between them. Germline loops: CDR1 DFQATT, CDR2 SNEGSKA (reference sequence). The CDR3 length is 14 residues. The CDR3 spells CSAPSGTYQETQYF. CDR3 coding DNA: TGCAGTGCACCCTCGGGGACCTACCAAGAGACCCAGTACTTC.

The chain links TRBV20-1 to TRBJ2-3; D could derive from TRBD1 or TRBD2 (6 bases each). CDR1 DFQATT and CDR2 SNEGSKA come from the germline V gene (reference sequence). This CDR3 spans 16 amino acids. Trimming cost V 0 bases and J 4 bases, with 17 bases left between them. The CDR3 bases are TGCAGTGCTAGAGATGACGCTTGGGGGGCTGCAGATACGCAGTATTTT. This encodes CSARDDAWGAADTQYF.

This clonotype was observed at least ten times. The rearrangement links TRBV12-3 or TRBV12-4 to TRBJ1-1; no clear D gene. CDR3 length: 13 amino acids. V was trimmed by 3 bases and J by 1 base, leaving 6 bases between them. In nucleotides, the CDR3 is TGTGCCAGCAGTTTTAGGGAGAACACTGAAGCTTTCTTT. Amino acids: CASSFRENTEAFF.

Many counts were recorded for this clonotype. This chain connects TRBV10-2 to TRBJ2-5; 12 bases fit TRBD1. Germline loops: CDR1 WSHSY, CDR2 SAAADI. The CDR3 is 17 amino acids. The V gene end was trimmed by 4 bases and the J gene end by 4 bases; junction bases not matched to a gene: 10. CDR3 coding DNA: TGCGCCAGCAGTGGAGGAGTCTGGGACAGGGGGCGAGAGACCCAGTACTTC. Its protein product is CASSGGVWDRGRETQYF.

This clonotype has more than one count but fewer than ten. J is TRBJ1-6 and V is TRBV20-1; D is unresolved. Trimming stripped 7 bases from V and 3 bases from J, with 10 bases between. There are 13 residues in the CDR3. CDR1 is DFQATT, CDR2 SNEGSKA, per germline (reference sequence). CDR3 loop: CSVNRFYNSPLHF. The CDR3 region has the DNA TGCAGTGTAAACAGATTCTATAATTCACCCCTCCACTTT.

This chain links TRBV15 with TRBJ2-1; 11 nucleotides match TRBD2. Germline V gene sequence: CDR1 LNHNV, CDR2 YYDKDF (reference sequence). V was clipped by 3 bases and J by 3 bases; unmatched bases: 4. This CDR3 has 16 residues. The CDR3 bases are TGTGCCACCAGCAGCCTGGGACTAGCGGACTACAATGAGCAGTTCTTC. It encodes CATSSLGLADYNEQFF.

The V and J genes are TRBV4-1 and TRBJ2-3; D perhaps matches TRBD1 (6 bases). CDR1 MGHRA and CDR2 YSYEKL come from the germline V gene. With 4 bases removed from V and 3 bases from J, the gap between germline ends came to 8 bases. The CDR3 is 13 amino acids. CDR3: CASSRTATDTQYF. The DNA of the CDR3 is TGCGCCAGCAGCCGGACAGCTACAGATACGCAGTATTTT.

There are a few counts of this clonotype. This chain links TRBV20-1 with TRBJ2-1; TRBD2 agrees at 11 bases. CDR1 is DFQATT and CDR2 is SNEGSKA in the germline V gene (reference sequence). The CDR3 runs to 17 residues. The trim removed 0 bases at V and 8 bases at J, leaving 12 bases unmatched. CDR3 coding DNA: TGCAGTGCTAGAGACCCATGGACTAGCGGGCCCGGCGATGAGCAGTTCTTC. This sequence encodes CSARDPWTSGPGDEQFF.

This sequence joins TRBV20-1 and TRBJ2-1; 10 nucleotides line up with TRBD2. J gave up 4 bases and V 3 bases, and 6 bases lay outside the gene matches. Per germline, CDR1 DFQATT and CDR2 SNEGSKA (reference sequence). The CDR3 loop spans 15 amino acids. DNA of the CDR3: TGCAGTGCTAGTCTGACTAGCGGGTTGTACAATGAGCAGTTCTTC. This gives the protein CSASLTSGLYNEQFF.

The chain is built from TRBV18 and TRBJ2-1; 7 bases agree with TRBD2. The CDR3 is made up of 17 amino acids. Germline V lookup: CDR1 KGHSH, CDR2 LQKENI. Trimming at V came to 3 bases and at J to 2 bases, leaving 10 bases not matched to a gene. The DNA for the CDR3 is TGTGCCAGCTCACCCCTGGGGGGGACTACCCCCTACAATGAGCAGTTCTTC. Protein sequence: CASSPLGGTTPYNEQFF.

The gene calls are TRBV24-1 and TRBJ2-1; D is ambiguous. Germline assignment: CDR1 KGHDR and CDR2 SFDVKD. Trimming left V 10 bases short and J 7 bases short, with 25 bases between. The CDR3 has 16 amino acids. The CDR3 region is CATSLSQQSLRNEQFF. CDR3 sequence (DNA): TGTGCCACGAGTTTAAGCCAGCAATCGTTGAGGAATGAGCAGTTCTTC.

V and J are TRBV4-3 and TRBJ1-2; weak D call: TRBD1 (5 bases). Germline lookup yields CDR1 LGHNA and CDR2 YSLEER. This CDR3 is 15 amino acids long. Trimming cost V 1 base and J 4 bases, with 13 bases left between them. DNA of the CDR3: TGCGCCAGCAGCCAAGCCGACAGTTCCACCTATGGCTACACCTTC. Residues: CASSQADSSTYGYTF.

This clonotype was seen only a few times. The CDR3 protein is CASSFAGNSYNEQFF. The DNA for the CDR3 is TGTGCCAGCAGTTTCGCGGGAAACTCTTACAATGAGCAGTTCTTC. This chain links TRBV27 with TRBJ2-1; weak D call: TRBD2 (6 bases). Trimming took 3 bases from V and 4 from J, leaving 13 bases between them. CDR3 length equals 15 residues. From germline, CDR1 is MNHEY and CDR2 SMNVEV (reference sequence).

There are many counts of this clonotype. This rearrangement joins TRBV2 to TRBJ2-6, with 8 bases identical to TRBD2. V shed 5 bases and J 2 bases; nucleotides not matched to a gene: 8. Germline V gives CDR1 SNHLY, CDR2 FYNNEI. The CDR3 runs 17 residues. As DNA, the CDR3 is TGTGCCAGCAGTCGTTCCATAGCGGGAACTGGGGCCAACGTCCTGACTTTC. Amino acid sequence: CASSRSIAGTGANVLTF.

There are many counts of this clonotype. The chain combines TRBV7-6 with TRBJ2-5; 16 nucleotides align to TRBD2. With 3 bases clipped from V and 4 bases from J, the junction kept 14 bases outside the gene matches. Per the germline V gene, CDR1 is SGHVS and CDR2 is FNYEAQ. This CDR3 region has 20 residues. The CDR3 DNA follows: TGTGCCAGCAGCTTCTCCGCCTGGGGACTAGCGGGAGGGGAGCGAGAGACCCAGTACTTC. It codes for CASSFSAWGLAGGERETQYF.

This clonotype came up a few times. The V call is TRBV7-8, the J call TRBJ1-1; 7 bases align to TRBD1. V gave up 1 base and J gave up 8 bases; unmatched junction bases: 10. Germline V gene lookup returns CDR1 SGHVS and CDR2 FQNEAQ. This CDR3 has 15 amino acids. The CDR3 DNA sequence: TGTGCCAGCAGCTTAGGGATGAGGGGGCGATCAGAAGCTTTCTTT. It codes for CASSLGMRGRSEAFF.